This T cell receptor beta chain was recovered during a study of regulatory T cells in long-lasting Graves disease. Study overall: Graves' patients diagnosed newly had used antithyroid drugs under 3 months.

Findings and caveats of the study: The analysis examined peripheral blood only and excluded thyroid tissue.

Researchers made TCR beta libraries by using iRepertoire HTBI primers and running Arm-PCR on CDR3 regions. TCRdb passed the multiplex PCR reads through MiXCR, listing each CDR3 protein once. This sample yields hundreds of thousands of distinct CDR3 sequences, of which 16% are seen a single time; about 17% belongs to the top ten. Described time point: newly diagnosed GD, antithyroid drugs for less than 3 months. TCR sequences were obtained from RNA taken from PBMCs. An endocrinology department located in Xi'an, China, was where the patients came from. With 4 bases clipped from V and 1 base from J, the junction kept 4 bases outside the gene matches. Germline CDR1 LGHDT, CDR2 YNNKEL (reference sequence). CDR3 length: 15 residues. Many counts were recorded for this clonotype. Its antigen remains unknown. These same data were also listed under a study on T cells in Graves' hyperthyroidism and ophthalmopathy. That paper states: Most clonotypes expanded in the thyroid (above 0.001) were also present in blood.

The V gene is TRBV3-1, the J gene TRBJ2-7, with 10 bases matching TRBD2. The sequence was obtained from a woman in her twenties or thirties with Graves disease. The sample was peripheral blood mononuclear cells (PBMCs), taken at new diagnosis, from a patient treated with antithyroid drugs. The CDR3 spells CASSRSGRGSYEQYF. The CDR3 bases are TGTGCCAGCAGCCGAAGCGGGAGGGGATCCTACGAGCAGTACTTC.